This T cell receptor (beta chain) came from a study of T cells after posttransplantation cyclophosphamide. General observations from the study: After PTCy, TRB diversity resembled that of CNI/methotrexate controls.

Germline V gene lookup returns CDR1 SEHNR and CDR2 FQNEAQ (reference sequence). Germline trimming cut 5 bases from V and 9 bases from J; bases unmatched to any gene: 11. The CDR3 extends over 14 amino acids. Generated by immunoSEQ multiplex PCR, the TCRdb table keeps only in-frame clones and is missing some. The sample consists of around 20,000 clones, 95% to 98% of them appearing once. The naive gate required viable CD3+CD4+ or CD3+CD8+ cells with CCR7+CD45RA+CD45RO-CD95-CD27+CD28+ phenotype. About this clone: Its matching antigen is unknown.

V is TRBV7-9 and J is TRBJ1-1; 8 nucleotides match TRBD1. The receptor was derived from a man aged 50-60 years in good health, CMV-negative, and a related stem cell transplant donor. Sequenced: naive CD4+ T cells sorted from PBMCs. CDR3 DNA sequence: TGTGCCAGCAGCCCGAAGTGGACAGGGACTCAAGCTTTCTTT. It codes for CASSPKWTGTQAFF.